These 32 T cell receptor beta chains share one sample of origin, sequenced in a study of cytomegalovirus exposure and HLA in healthy donors. PCR employed 60 Vbeta and 13 Jbeta primers. Assay used: immunoSEQ multiplex PCR; TCRdb lists only in-frame clones, some missing. The data contain under 200,000 clones, around 62% of them singletons. Material: PBMCs. The receptors were sampled from a man aged 40-49 years in good health and CMV-seronegative.

The chain carries TRBV30 and TRBJ1-3; 7 bases line up with TRBD1. The CDR3 has 14 amino acids. CDR1 and CDR2 (germline): GTSNPN, SVGIG (reference sequence). The V gene end was trimmed by 8 bases and the J gene end by 2 bases; junction bases not matched to a gene: 9. The CDR3 coding sequence is TGTGCCGGTTCGACAGGGACCGCTGGAAACACCATATATTTT. This codes for CAGSTGTAGNTIYF.

This chain uses TRBV5-4 with TRBJ2-1; maybe TRBD2 (5 bases). V was shortened by 0 bases and J by 4 bases, with 11 bases between the two germline ends. The CDR3 consists of 15 residues. Germline V CDR1 and CDR2: SGHNT, YYREEE (reference sequence). This chain's CDR3 is CASSLESSRYNEQFF. The CDR3 bases are TGTGCCAGCAGCTTGGAGTCTAGCCGGTACAATGAGCAGTTCTTC.

The V call is TRBV19, the J call TRBJ2-7; a possible D gene is TRBD1 (5 bases). CDR3 size: 14 residues. The V gene's germline CDR1 is LNHDA and CDR2 SQIVND (reference sequence). The V end was cut by 7 bases, the J end by 2 bases, with 15 bases between. The CDR3 protein is CASNDNAGTYEQYF. The CDR3 bases are TGTGCCAGTAACGACAACGCAGGGACCTACGAGCAGTACTTC.

The rearrangement uses TRBV7-3 and TRBJ2-3; D unclear. V was pared by 5 bases and J by 4 bases, with 13 bases between. Germline V gene data show CDR1 as SGHTA and CDR2 as FQGTGA. There are 14 residues in the CDR3. The CDR3 protein is CASSTRVYSDTQYF. In nucleotides, the CDR3 is TGTGCCAGCAGCACCCGGGTATACTCAGATACGCAGTATTTT.

This sequence joins TRBV5-6 and TRBJ1-3, with TRBD1 matching 8 bases. Trimming removed 2 bases from V and 0 bases from J; junction bases left unmatched: 4. CDR3 length equals 16 residues. Germline values: CDR1 SGHDT, CDR2 YYEEEE. This chain's CDR3 is CASSFVGQGSGNTIYF. CDR3 DNA sequence: TGTGCCAGCAGCTTCGTCGGACAGGGCTCTGGAAACACCATATATTTT.

The chain carries TRBV30 and TRBJ1-1; possible D gene TRBD1, 5 bases. This CDR3 has 13 residues. V was shortened by 2 bases and J by 6 bases, with 13 bases between the two germline ends. Germline CDR1 reads GTSNPN; CDR2 reads SVGIG (reference sequence). The CDR3 DNA reads as TGTGCCTGGAGTATTGAATCGGGGGCTGAAGCTTTCTTT. Amino acid sequence: CAWSIESGAEAFF.

The chain has TRBV2 and TRBJ2-1; 10 positions agree with TRBD1. With 0 bases clipped from V and 4 bases from J, the junction kept 3 bases outside the gene matches. The germline gives CDR1 SNHLY, CDR2 FYNNEI. The CDR3 runs 16 residues. The CDR3 bases are TGTGCCAGCAGTGAAGCCGGGACAGGGGTATACAATGAGCAGTTCTTC. Protein sequence: CASSEAGTGVYNEQFF.

This chain uses TRBV11-1 with TRBJ2-1; 11 nucleotides align to TRBD2. Trimming cost V 4 bases and J 6 bases; bases outside gene matches: 5. This CDR3 is built from 15 residues. Germline CDR1 reads SGHAT; CDR2 reads FQDESV (reference sequence). The CDR3 bases are TGTGCCAGCAGCTCCACTAGCGGGAGCCGCAATGAGCAGTTCTTC. Amino acids: CASSSTSGSRNEQFF.

The chain links TRBV6-4 to TRBJ2-1, with TRBD2 identical over 8 bases. V lost 6 bases and J lost 4; bases outside the gene matches: 11. Germline CDR1 MRHNA, CDR2 SNTAGT. The CDR3 totals 16 residues. The CDR3 DNA reads TGTGCCAGCAGCGAGGATAGCGGGACTCCATACAATGAGCAGTTCTTC. It yields the protein CASSEDSGTPYNEQFF.

The V and J genes are TRBV29-1 and TRBJ2-1; tentative D call: TRBD2 (5 bases). V was cut by 5 bases and J by 0 bases, with 11 bases left in between. Germline assignment: CDR1 SQVTM and CDR2 ANQGSEA. This CDR3 comprises 14 residues. As DNA, the CDR3 is TGCAGCGTTTCGGGGAAGAGCTCCTACAATGAGCAGTTCTTC. This translates into CSVSGKSSYNEQFF.

J is TRBJ2-3 and V is TRBV6-1, with 8 bases that match TRBD1. The CDR3 has 14 residues. CDR1 and CDR2 (germline): MNHNS, SASEGT. The trim removed 10 bases at V and 1 base at J, leaving 7 bases unmatched. CDR3 protein: CAIAYRGGTDTQYF. DNA for the CDR3: TGTGCCATCGCGTACAGGGGGGGCACAGATACGCAGTATTTT.

This chain links TRBV10-3 with TRBJ1-2; TRBD1 aligns across 7 bases. V gave up 8 bases and J gave up 3 bases; unmatched junction bases: 6. The CDR3 consists of 13 residues. Germline V lookup: CDR1 ENHRY, CDR2 SYGVKD. CDR3 in amino acids: CAIGQGGDYGYTF. CDR3 bases: TGTGCCATCGGGCAGGGGGGAGACTATGGCTACACCTTC.

Turning to this clone: An end of the junction differs from the germline gene, which may be a read error. The chain combines TRBV29-1 with TRBJ1-4; weak D call: TRBD1 (6 bases). The length of the CDR3 is 12 residues. The germline V gene has CDR1 SQVTM and CDR2 ANQGSEA. Written as DNA, the CDR3 is TGCAGCGGATTAGGGGGGGATGAAGAACTGTTTTTT. It translates to CSGLGGDEELFF.

The rearrangement uses TRBV6-1 and TRBJ2-1, with 11 bases that match TRBD1. The V segment lost 7 bases and the J segment 7 bases; nucleotides outside the gene matches: 9. Germline V lookup: CDR1 MNHNS, CDR2 SASEGT. The CDR3 is made up of 15 amino acids. The DNA for the CDR3 is TGTGCCAGCATCCCCGGGACAGGGGGTAATAATGAGCAGTTCTTC. This codes for CASIPGTGGNNEQFF.

Only a few counts were recorded for this clone. CDR3 in amino acids: CASEGQSNEKLFF. DNA for the CDR3: TGTGCCAGCGAGGGACAGTCCAATGAAAAACTGTTTTTT. The chain carries TRBV6-1 and TRBJ1-4; TRBD1 matches at 7 bases. The CDR3 length is 13 residues. Germline CDR1 MNHNS, CDR2 SASEGT. The V gene end was trimmed by 8 bases and the J gene end by 5 bases; junction bases not matched to a gene: 5.

The genes are TRBV15 and TRBJ2-1, with 8 positions matching TRBD1. CDR1 is LNHNV and CDR2 is YYDKDF in the germline V gene (reference sequence). The CDR3 sequence is 11 residues long. The V segment lost 9 bases and the J segment 12 bases; nucleotides outside the gene matches: 7. The CDR3 bases are TGTGCCACGGGGAAGGACAGGGTGCAGTTCTTC. Translating gives CATGKDRVQFF.

V is TRBV9 and J is TRBJ2-5; 10 bases line up with TRBD2. Matching the DNA end better, TRBJ2-7 makes the J call doubtful. The CDR3 runs to 16 residues. Germline CDR1 and CDR2: SGDLS and YYNGEE. For the CDR3, the DNA is TGTGCCAGCAGCGCCCGGACCGGGACTAGCGACTACGAGCAGTACTTC. Its protein product is CASSARTGTSDYEQYF.

This rearrangement joins TRBV5-6 to TRBJ1-1, with 8 bases that match TRBD1. The length of the CDR3 is 13 residues. Germline CDR1 is SGHDT and CDR2 is YYEEEE. With V trimmed by 5 bases and J by 5 bases, 5 bases remained unmatched. CDR3: CASSRTGRTEAFF. In DNA, the CDR3 is TGTGCCAGCAGTAGGACAGGGAGGACTGAAGCTTTCTTT. Together with reference TRBV5-6 and TRBJ1-1, the CDR3 gives the full variable domain: DAGVTQSPTHLIKTRGQQVTLRCSPKSGHDTVSWYQQALGQGPQFIFQYYEEEERQRGNFPDRFSGHQFPNYSSELNVNALLLGDSALYLCASSRTGRTEAFFGQGTRLTVV.

The gene calls are TRBV5-5 and TRBJ2-1; TRBD1 agrees at 8 bases. Trimming removed 6 bases from V and 12 bases from J; junction bases left unmatched: 17. The germline V gene has CDR1 SGHKS and CDR2 YYEKEE (reference sequence). There are 15 residues in the CDR3. This CDR3 is CASIRSGQAIQGQFF. As DNA, the CDR3 is TGTGCCAGCATCCGTTCGGGACAGGCCATACAGGGGCAGTTCTTC. The variable domain in full, with the rest retrieved from reference TRBV5-5 and TRBJ2-1, is DAGVTQSPTHLIKTRGQQVTLRCSPISGHKSVSWYQQVLGQGPQFIFQYYEKEERGRGNFPDRFSARQFPNYSSELNVNALLLGDSALYLCASIRSGQAIQGQFFGPGTRLTVL.

CDR3 in amino acids: CASSKTGGETGELFF. CDR3 nucleotides: TGTGCCAGCAGCAAGACAGGGGGCGAAACCGGGGAGCTGTTTTTT. The chain uses TRBV5-5 and TRBJ2-2, with 10 bases identical to TRBD1. The CDR3 spans 15 residues. Germline loops: CDR1 SGHKS, CDR2 YYEKEE (reference sequence). With V trimmed by 4 bases and J by 5 bases, 5 bases remained unmatched.

This clone was counted between two and nine times. The chain recombines TRBV30 with TRBJ1-6; D remains unclear. CDR1 GTSNPN and CDR2 SVGIG come from the germline V gene (reference sequence). This CDR3 spans 13 amino acids. Trimming cost V 1 base and J 8 bases, with 9 bases left between them. Written as DNA, the CDR3 is TGTGCCTGGAGTGGATGGAGAGATTCACCCCTCCACTTT. Translated, it gives CAWSGWRDSPLHF.

To note about this clone: This sample also contains other DNA sequences that code for the same CDR3. CDR3 sequence reads: CASTRTGGWTEAFF. In DNA, the CDR3 is TGTGCCAGCACCCGGACAGGGGGGTGGACTGAAGCTTTCTTT. The V call is TRBV27, the J call TRBJ1-1, with 10 bases lining up with TRBD1. With 7 bases clipped from V and 5 bases from J, the junction kept 7 bases outside the gene matches. The germline gives CDR1 MNHEY, CDR2 SMNVEV (reference sequence). The CDR3 consists of 14 residues.

There are a few counts of this clone. CDR3 DNA: TGTGCCAGTAGTATAGGGCGGGGGGCAGATACGCAGTATTTT. It yields the protein CASSIGRGADTQYF. The chain links TRBV19 to TRBJ2-3, with 8 bases that match TRBD2. Losses at the gene ends were 1 base for V and 4 bases for J; bases not matched to a gene: 1. This CDR3 is built from 14 residues. Germline CDR1 LNHDA, CDR2 SQIVND (reference sequence).

The chain is built from TRBV7-2 and TRBJ2-7; no definite D call. The ends were cut back, 0 bases at V and 1 base at J, with 7 bases in the middle. This CDR3 comprises 14 residues. Germline CDR1 is SGHTA and CDR2 is FQGNSA. This chain's CDR3 is CASSLAVLSYEQYF. CDR3 sequence (DNA): TGTGCCAGCAGCTTAGCGGTGCTATCCTACGAGCAGTACTTC.

The count of this clone is one. The chain employs TRBV9 and TRBJ2-7; 7 nucleotides align to TRBD2. The CDR3 covers 15 residues. CDR1 is SGDLS, CDR2 YYNGEE, per germline. The V and J ends lost 0 bases and 2 bases, in that order; junction bases with no gene match: 5. CDR3 bases: TGTGCCAGCAGCGTAGCTACCGGGACTACCTACGAGCAGTACTTC. Amino acid sequence: CASSVATGTTYEQYF. The full variable domain, in which reference TRBV9 and TRBJ2-7 provide the parts outside the CDR3, is DSGVTQTPKHLITATGQRVTLRCSPRSGDLSVYWYQQSLDQGLQFLIQYYNGEERAKGNILERFSAQQFPDLHSELNLSSLELGDSALYFCASSVATGTTYEQYFGPGTRLTVT.

This clone appeared a few times. The chain uses TRBV5-1 and TRBJ2-7, with D possibly TRBD2 on 5 matching bases. CDR1 and CDR2 from the germline V gene are SGHRS and YFSETQ. CDR3 length: 13 amino acids. V was cut by 9 bases and J by 4 bases, with 17 bases left in between. DNA of the CDR3: TGCGCCACCTCAACGGGGTCAGCTTACGAGCAGTACTTC. Amino acid sequence: CATSTGSAYEQYF.

This chain connects TRBV5-8 to TRBJ2-3; TRBD2 matches at 8 bases. Germline loops: CDR1 SGHTS, CDR2 YDEGEE. The length of the CDR3 is 16 residues. V lost 4 bases, J lost 6 bases, and 13 bases stayed unmatched. The CDR3 spells CASSTTGTRGVDTQYF. In nucleotides, the CDR3 is TGTGCCAGCAGCACAACCGGGACTAGGGGGGTCGATACGCAGTATTTT.

This chain joins TRBV18 and TRBJ1-1; D not resolved. The V gene lost 3 bases and the J gene lost 0 bases, with 11 bases spanning the gap. The CDR3 extends over 15 amino acids. Germline V CDR1 and CDR2: KGHSH, LQKENI. CDR3 region: CASSPWAAMNTEAFF. In DNA form, the CDR3 reads TGTGCCAGCTCACCCTGGGCAGCCATGAACACTGAAGCTTTCTTT.

The J gene is TRBJ1-1, the V gene TRBV18; D uncertain. CDR3 length equals 15 residues. Germline CDR1 reads KGHSH; CDR2 reads LQKENI. Trimming removed 2 bases at V and 1 base at J, with 11 bases between. This chain's CDR3 is CASSPAVGANTEAFF. CDR3 nucleotides: TGTGCCAGCTCACCAGCAGTAGGAGCGAACACTGAAGCTTTCTTT.

The CDR3 DNA reads TGTGCCAGTACCTTGTTCCCCGGGACGAACACCGGGGAGCTGTTTTTT. Residues: CASTLFPGTNTGELFF. J is TRBJ2-2 and V is TRBV19, with D tentatively TRBD2 (5 bases). V lost 7 bases to trimming and J lost 0 bases, with 15 bases between them. Germline V gene sequence: CDR1 LNHDA, CDR2 SQIVND (reference sequence). This CDR3 has 16 residues. The entire variable domain, with the rest obtained from reference TRBV19 and TRBJ2-2, is as follows: DGGITQSPKYLFRKEGQNVTLSCEQNLNHDAMYWYRQDPGQGLRLIYYSQIVNDFQKGDIAEGYSVSREKKESFPLTVTSAQKNPTAFYLCASTLFPGTNTGELFFGEGSRLTVL.

CDR3 DNA: TGTGCCAGCACCGCCGGAGGCTCGACGATAGCTTTCTTT. It yields the protein CASTAGGSTIAFF. The gene calls are TRBV5-4 and TRBJ1-1; no reliable D call. The CDR3 extends over 13 amino acids. The V gene's germline CDR1 is SGHNT and CDR2 YYREEE (reference sequence). With 6 bases removed from V and 10 bases from J, the gap between germline ends came to 19 bases. Full variable domain (outside the CDR3, taken from reference TRBV5-4 and TRBJ1-1): ETGVTQSPTHLIKTRGQQVTLRCSSQSGHNTVSWYQQALGQGPQFIFQYYREEENGRGNFPPRFSGLQFPNYSSELNVNALELDDSALYLCASTAGGSTIAFFGQGTRLTVV.

The chain links TRBV11-3 to TRBJ2-3; TRBD2 agrees at 9 bases. Trimming removed 1 base from V and 3 bases from J; junction bases left unmatched: 2. The length of the CDR3 is 15 residues. Germline CDR1 and CDR2: SGHNT and YENEEA. CDR3 DNA sequence: TGTGCCAGCAGCTTAGGACTAGCGGCAACAGATACGCAGTATTTT. Protein: CASSLGLAATDTQYF. Complete variable domain (other parts from reference TRBV11-3 and TRBJ2-3): EAGVVQSPRYKIIEKKQPVAFWCNPISGHNTLYWYLQNLGQGPELLIRYENEEAVDDSQLPKDRFSAERLKGVDSTLKIQPAELGDSAVYLCASSLGLAATDTQYFGPGTRLTVL.